Following are 27 T cell receptor beta chains from one sample sequenced in a study of human T cells and chemical hapten exposure. TCRdb reprocessed the RACE reads with MiXCR, giving one entry per CDR3 protein. The sample has about 80,000 distinct CDR3 sequences, 8.5% to 10% seen once. The time point here: healthy volunteer bleed at 6 weeks. Total RNA was isolated from whole blood that had not been fractionated. What was sequenced was whole blood. All receptors come from a female donor in good health. Some clones in this sample may be carry-over from other donors' samples.

This clonotype was counted ten times or more. The chain combines TRBV20-1 with TRBJ1-5; TRBD1 agrees at 7 bases. This CDR3 has 16 residues. The junction had 10 bases not matched to a gene; V was cut back by 5 bases and J by 0 bases. The germline V gene has CDR1 DFQATT and CDR2 SNEGSKA (reference sequence). CDR3 nucleotide sequence: TGCAGTGCTGCAGACCGGGACAGACTTAGCAATCAGCCCCAGCATTTT. This sequence encodes CSAADRDRLSNQPQHF.

The chain recombines TRBV4-3 with TRBJ1-2, with D uncertain. The V gene lost 1 base and the J gene lost 7 bases, with 10 bases spanning the gap. CDR1 LGHNA and CDR2 YSLEER come from the germline V gene. The CDR3 length is 13 residues. CDR3 sequence: CASSQVGDSGYTF. DNA for the CDR3: TGCGCCAGCAGCCAAGTAGGTGATTCTGGCTACACCTTC.

J is TRBJ2-2 and V is TRBV7-2; TRBD2 aligns across 10 bases. The CDR3 is 18 residues long. The germline gives CDR1 SGHTA, CDR2 FQGNSA. The junction had 12 bases not matched to a gene; V was cut back by 5 bases and J by 3 bases. CDR3 loop: CASSAGLAETLDTGELFF. The CDR3 region has the DNA TGTGCCAGCAGCGCCGGACTAGCGGAAACCCTCGACACCGGGGAGCTGTTTTTT.

The chain combines TRBV20-1 with TRBJ1-1, with a tentative D call TRBD1 (5 bases). The germline V gene encodes CDR1 DFQATT and CDR2 SNEGSKA (reference sequence). The CDR3 is made up of 15 amino acids. The germline V and J ends were trimmed by 3 bases and 2 bases, with 16 bases remaining between them. This chain's CDR3 is CSARGDVRGNTEAFF. CDR3 DNA: TGCAGTGCTAGGGGAGACGTAAGGGGCAACACTGAAGCTTTCTTT.

This clonotype was observed at least ten times. The chain uses TRBV5-1 and TRBJ2-7; no firm D call. The CDR3 covers 13 residues. V was clipped by 2 bases and J by 3 bases, with 9 bases between them. The germline V gene has CDR1 SGHRS and CDR2 YFSETQ. CDR3 coding DNA: TGCGCCAGCAGCTTTTCCCCGCGCTACGAGCAGTACTTC. It is translated as CASSFSPRYEQYF.

This clonotype has a handful of counts. One end of the junction does not line up with germline, which may come from a read error. The chain employs TRBV27 and TRBJ2-7, with D perhaps matching TRBD1 (6 bases). This CDR3 contains 11 residues. The V gene's germline CDR1 is MNHEY and CDR2 SMNVEV (reference sequence). The CDR3 protein is CASSPTGTTHF. In DNA form, the CDR3 reads TGTGCCAGCAGCCCTACCGGGACAACGCACTTC.

This clonotype has just a few counts. The CDR3 reads CASSQDRAAPLHF. The CDR3 nucleotides are TGTGCCAGCAGCCAAGACCGGGCGGCACCCCTCCACTTT. The genes are TRBV3-1 and TRBJ1-6; D gene ambiguous. Germline V gives CDR1 LGHDT, CDR2 YNNKEL (reference sequence). The CDR3 totals 13 residues. Trimming pared 0 bases from V and 11 bases from J, leaving 8 bases between.

At least ten counts were recorded for this clonotype. The chain is built from TRBV7-2 and TRBJ1-2; D unresolved. V lost 1 base and J 8 bases, leaving 17 bases between the germline ends. The CDR3 totals 15 residues. Per the germline V gene, CDR1 is SGHTA and CDR2 is FQGNSA. This CDR3 is CASSLGSAEPNGYTF. CDR3 bases: TGTGCCAGCAGCTTAGGTTCGGCGGAGCCCAACGGCTACACCTTC.

This clonotype was observed many times. The chain recombines TRBV12-3 or TRBV12-4 with TRBJ1-6, with 7 positions matching TRBD1. J lost 7 bases, V lost 3 bases, and 3 bases had no gene match. CDR3 size: 14 residues. This CDR3 reads CASSFGDSNSPLHF. The CDR3, as DNA: TGTGCCAGCAGTTTCGGGGACAGCAATTCACCCCTCCACTTT.

V is TRBV14 and J is TRBJ2-3; 10 bases agree with TRBD2. Germline assignment: CDR1 SGHDN and CDR2 FVKESK. The CDR3 loop spans 20 amino acids. Unmatched junction bases numbered 13, after V lost 1 base and J lost 0 bases. CDR3 sequence: CASSQAFWGQRGGSTDTQYF. CDR3 sequence (DNA): TGTGCCAGCAGCCAAGCGTTCTGGGGCCAGCGGGGGGGCAGCACAGATACGCAGTATTTT.

Many counts were recorded for this clonotype. V usage is TRBV12-3 or TRBV12-4 and J usage is TRBJ2-7; D uncertain. V lost 8 bases, J lost 6 bases, and 11 bases lay in between. The CDR3 is 11 residues long. The CDR3 nucleotides are TGTGCCAGCGGAAGAACCCGCGAGCAGTACTTC. Amino acid sequence: CASGRTREQYF.

This clonotype came up a few times. The chain carries TRBV28 and TRBJ1-1; D possibly corresponds to TRBD1 (5 bases). V was cut by 6 bases and J by 4 bases, with 18 bases left in between. This CDR3 contains 15 residues. Per the germline V gene, CDR1 is MDHEN and CDR2 is SYDVKM. This CDR3 is CASSPLGREATEAFF. The CDR3 DNA is TGTGCCAGCAGCCCCCTCGGCAGGGAGGCCACTGAAGCTTTCTTT.

This clonotype was recorded many times. The chain has TRBV3-1 and TRBJ2-3; no definite D call. Trimming shortened V by 0 bases and J by 6 bases, and 16 bases separated the two germline ends. Germline V CDR1 and CDR2: LGHDT, YNNKEL (reference sequence). This CDR3 comprises 16 residues. DNA of the CDR3: TGTGCCAGCAGCCAAGATTTAGCTGGAGTGATGGATACGCAGTATTTT. Its protein is CASSQDLAGVMDTQYF.

The chain has TRBV7-9 and TRBJ2-7, with D perhaps TRBD1 (6 bases). The germline V gene has CDR1 SEHNR and CDR2 FQNEAQ (reference sequence). Trimming removed 0 bases from V and 4 bases from J, with 22 bases in between. The CDR3 sequence is 18 residues long. The CDR3 reads CASSLALGSSAGVYEQYF. For the CDR3, the DNA is TGTGCCAGCAGCTTAGCGCTGGGGTCGTCCGCAGGGGTATACGAGCAGTACTTC.

The sample holds a few counts of this clonotype. J is TRBJ2-2 and V is TRBV24-1, with 9 bases fitting TRBD2. Trimming at V came to 4 bases and at J to 5 bases, leaving 16 bases not matched to a gene. There are 19 residues in the CDR3. Per germline, CDR1 KGHDR and CDR2 SFDVKD. CDR3: CATSDPSPPAGGWTGELFF. The CDR3 nucleotides read TGTGCCACCAGTGACCCCTCTCCCCCAGCGGGGGGATGGACCGGGGAGCTGTTTTTT.

This clonotype was seen ten or more times. The rearrangement uses TRBV19 and TRBJ1-5; TRBD1 aligns across 10 bases. From germline, CDR1 is LNHDA and CDR2 SQIVND (reference sequence). CDR3 length equals 15 residues. Trimming cost V 7 bases and J 4 bases; bases outside gene matches: 7. Here the CDR3 DNA reads TGTGCCAGTAAGTCCGGGACAGGGGAAAATCAGCCCCAGCATTTT. Protein product: CASKSGTGENQPQHF.

This clonotype came up a few times. This CDR3 reads CASSSTTGQGFTSYEQYF. The CDR3 bases are TGTGCCAGCAGCTCAACGACGGGACAGGGATTTACCTCCTACGAGCAGTACTTC. The rearrangement joins TRBV13 to TRBJ2-7; 9 bases align to TRBD1. V was pared by 4 bases and J by 0 bases, with 13 bases of the junction left unmatched. CDR1 is PRHDT and CDR2 is FYEKMQ in the germline V gene (reference sequence). CDR3 length: 18 residues.

This clonotype came up many times. The gene calls are TRBV15 and TRBJ2-3; weak D call: TRBD1 (6 bases). This CDR3 spans 16 amino acids. CDR1 LNHNV and CDR2 YYDKDF come from the germline V gene (reference sequence). V lost 1 base to trimming and J lost 2 bases, with 13 bases between them. CDR3 region: CATSRGGQPNTDTQYF. The CDR3 DNA reads as TGTGCCACCAGCAGAGGAGGACAGCCGAACACAGATACGCAGTATTTT.

This clonotype has a count of ten or more. Here the CDR3 reads CATKEMNTEAFF. The CDR3 nucleotides read TGTGCCACCAAGGAAATGAACACTGAAGCTTTCTTT. The chain combines TRBV15 with TRBJ1-1; D is unclear. Germline CDR1 reads LNHNV; CDR2 reads YYDKDF (reference sequence). The CDR3 contains 12 residues. V lost 7 bases to trimming and J lost 0 bases, with 6 bases between them.

The chain joins TRBV30 to TRBJ1-1; no clear D gene. The V gene lost 0 bases and the J gene lost 11 bases, with 22 bases spanning the gap. Germline V gene data show CDR1 as GTSNPN and CDR2 as SVGIG (reference sequence). The CDR3 consists of 15 residues. CDR3 DNA: TGTGCCTGGAGTGTAATTCCTTCGGACCGGAGTAGCGCTTTCTTT. This encodes CAWSVIPSDRSSAFF.

The J gene is TRBJ2-7, the V gene TRBV7-6; perhaps TRBD2 as D (7 bases). CDR3 length: 16 amino acids. Germline values: CDR1 SGHVS, CDR2 FNYEAQ. Trimming pared 2 bases from V and 2 bases from J, leaving 16 bases between. This chain's CDR3 is CASSLTEEGGAYEQYF. CDR3 sequence (DNA): TGTGCCAGCAGCTTAACAGAAGAGGGGGGGGCCTACGAGCAGTACTTC.

A few counts support this clonotype. The rearrangement joins TRBV11-2 to TRBJ1-5; D not certain. Trimming took off 4 bases at V and 1 base at J, with 11 bases between the two ends. Germline V gene data show CDR1 as SGHAT and CDR2 as FQNNGV. The length of the CDR3 is 15 residues. The CDR3 here is CASSSDRFSNQPQHF. CDR3 in DNA: TGTGCCAGCAGCTCCGACCGCTTCAGCAATCAGCCCCAGCATTTT.

In its sample, this clonotype was seen many times. V is TRBV10-3 and J is TRBJ2-1; 11 nucleotides agree with TRBD2. From germline, CDR1 is ENHRY and CDR2 SYGVKD. CDR3 length: 14 amino acids. Trimming took 11 bases from V and 0 from J; bases not matched to a gene: 3. The CDR3 sequence is CAVTSGVSYNEQFF. CDR3 DNA sequence: TGTGCCGTGACTAGCGGGGTCTCCTACAATGAGCAGTTCTTC.

This clonotype has a handful of counts. This rearrangement joins TRBV10-3 to TRBJ1-6; tentatively, D is TRBD1 (5 bases). V was trimmed by 2 bases and J by 7 bases, leaving 12 bases between them. The germline V gene has CDR1 ENHRY and CDR2 SYGVKD. The CDR3 has 15 amino acids. This chain's CDR3 is CAISERGKGNSPLHF. For the CDR3, the DNA is TGTGCCATCAGTGAGCGGGGGAAGGGAAATTCACCCCTCCACTTT.

The chain employs TRBV12-3 or TRBV12-4 and TRBJ2-2; no firm D call. The CDR3 is made up of 13 amino acids. The V end lost 5 bases, the J end lost 9 bases, and 13 bases lay between the germline ends. The CDR3 DNA is TGTGCCAGCAGTCGAGGCGGTGACCGGGAGCTGTTTTTT. Translation: CASSRGGDRELFF.

This clonotype was seen at least ten times. CDR3 nucleotide sequence: TGTGCCTGGACCCCCCCAGCCGCAGATACGCAGTATTTT. Its protein is CAWTPPAADTQYF. V gene TRBV30 combines with J gene TRBJ2-3; no clear D gene. V lost 4 bases to trimming and J lost 4 bases, with 12 bases between them. Germline V gene sequence: CDR1 GTSNPN, CDR2 SVGIG (reference sequence). CDR3 length: 13 residues.

This clonotype was counted only a few times. V is TRBV11-2 and J is TRBJ1-6; tentatively, D is TRBD1 (6 bases). The V gene lost 1 base and the J gene lost 9 bases, with 7 bases spanning the gap. Germline V gives CDR1 SGHAT, CDR2 FQNNGV. The CDR3 covers 13 residues. CDR3 region: CASSLAGASPLHF. In DNA form, the CDR3 reads TGTGCCAGCAGCTTAGCAGGGGCTTCACCCCTCCACTTT.